This T cell receptor (beta chain) was sequenced during a study of breast tumors, draining lymph nodes, adjacent tissues. General study points: Tumor repertoires ranked between lymph nodes and nontumor tissue in diversity, with V and J gene preferences. Data only fit, rather than demonstrated, lymph node origin of most tumor T cells.

Axillary draining lymph nodes of breast cancer patients supplied the node samples. This clonotype was recorded many times. Its specificity is not known. The V gene's germline CDR1 is DFQATT and CDR2 SNEGSKA (reference sequence). Unmatched junction bases numbered 9, after V lost 3 bases and J lost 3 bases. The CDR3 spans 15 residues. TCRdb fed the multiplex PCR reads into MiXCR, producing one record per CDR3 protein. The repertoire holds 200,000 to 300,000 distinct CDR3 sequences, with about 30% as singletons. Source material: axillary lymph node tissue. This clonotype was obtained from a female donor with breast cancer. Some clones in this sample may be carry-over from other donors' samples. This chain links TRBV20-1 with TRBJ2-3, with 7 bases that match TRBD2. In DNA form, the CDR3 reads TGCAGTGCTAGTGGGGGGAGGGCCCGGACAGATACGCAGTATTTT. Translation: CSASGGRARTDTQYF.